These 18 T cell receptor beta chains originate from one sample sequenced in a study of cytomegalovirus exposure and HLA in healthy donors. PCR used 60 Vbeta primers and 13 Jbeta primers. The repertoire was sequenced with immunoSEQ multiplex PCR; TCRdb's copy has only in-frame clones and lacks some. The table has hundreds of thousands of clones, around 66% seen once. Sequenced sample: PBMCs. Receptors originate from a female donor in good health and CMV-seronegative.

V is TRBV11-3 and J is TRBJ2-2, with D possibly TRBD2 on 5 matching bases. Germline CDR1 reads SGHNT; CDR2 reads YENEEA. V shed 5 bases and J shed 0 bases, with 13 bases lying between them. The CDR3 has 16 residues. This CDR3 is CASSGSRATNTGELFF. DNA of the CDR3: TGTGCCAGCAGCGGGAGTCGGGCTACGAACACCGGGGAGCTGTTTTTT.

The chain uses TRBV19 and TRBJ2-1; D not resolved. V gave up 7 bases and J gave up 5 bases, with 12 bases separating them. This CDR3 comprises 13 residues. Germline V gene data show CDR1 as LNHDA and CDR2 as SQIVND (reference sequence). CDR3 region: CASTLSLDNEQFF. In nucleotides, the CDR3 is TGTGCCAGTACTTTATCACTGGACAATGAGCAGTTCTTC.

This clone was counted once. V gene TRBV6-5 combines with J gene TRBJ2-7; D is perhaps TRBD2 (5 bases). CDR1 is MNHEY, CDR2 SVGAGI, per germline. Deletions cut 0 bases from V and 4 bases from J, with 10 bases between. The CDR3 consists of 14 residues. This chain's CDR3 is CASSYSDSTYEQYF. The CDR3 coding sequence is TGTGCCAGCAGTTACTCGGACTCGACTTACGAGCAGTACTTC.

Comments on this clone: Sequence at one end of the junction differs from germline and may be a read error. This sample also contains other DNA sequences that code for the same CDR3. This sequence joins TRBV9 and TRBJ1-4; TRBD1 agrees at 8 bases. The CDR3 is 14 residues long. Looked up from germline, CDR1 is SGDLS and CDR2 is YYNGEE. CDR3 in amino acids: CASSDQGANEKLFF. In nucleotides, the CDR3 is TGTGCCAGTAGCGACCAGGGGGCGAATGAAAAACTGTTTTTT.

V gene TRBV5-3 combines with J gene TRBJ2-1; 11 bases match TRBD2. TRBV5-3 is treated as an ORF (open reading frame) with a function not yet certain. After removal of 4 bases from V and 4 bases from J, the junction contained 4 bases not matched to a gene. This CDR3 region has 15 residues. The CDR3 sequence is CARSPGTSGYNEQFF. For the CDR3, the DNA is TGTGCCAGAAGCCCCGGGACTAGCGGATACAATGAGCAGTTCTTC.

The sample holds a few counts of this clone. The rearrangement uses TRBV14 and TRBJ2-5; D unresolved. This CDR3 contains 14 residues. V lost 1 base to trimming and J lost 1 base, with 7 bases between them. CDR1 and CDR2 from the germline V gene are SGHDN and FVKESK. The CDR3 bases are TGTGCCAGCAGCCAAGGTAGCAGCCAAGAGACCCAGTACTTC. This gives the protein CASSQGSSQETQYF.

The V and J genes are TRBV10-3 and TRBJ2-3; 7 bases map to TRBD1. CDR1 is ENHRY and CDR2 is SYGVKD in the germline V gene. The J segment lost 1 base and the V segment lost 5 bases, leaving 3 bases of the junction unmatched. This CDR3 region has 14 residues. DNA of the CDR3: TGTGCCATCAGTTACAGGGGCGGCACAGATACGCAGTATTTT. Its protein is CAISYRGGTDTQYF.

CDR3 DNA sequence: TGTGCCAGCAGCTCTACCCGGAGCGGGAGGGAGAATGAGCAGTTCTTC. Protein sequence: CASSSTRSGRENEQFF. This chain uses TRBV11-1 with TRBJ2-1; TRBD2 agrees at 10 bases. The germline CDR1 and CDR2 sequences are SGHAT and FQDESV (reference sequence). The junction had 10 bases not matched to a gene; V was cut back by 4 bases and J by 7 bases. The CDR3 covers 16 residues.

A few counts support this clone. The gene calls are TRBV11-2 and TRBJ1-1; D not resolved. Germline lookup yields CDR1 SGHAT and CDR2 FQNNGV. V was clipped by 1 base and J by 1 base, with 10 bases between them. The CDR3 sequence is 15 residues long. The CDR3 sequence: CASSLATAANTEAFF. DNA for the CDR3: TGTGCCAGCAGCTTAGCCACAGCCGCGAACACTGAAGCTTTCTTT.

The chain links TRBV7-9 to TRBJ2-1; 8 bases map to TRBD2. Germline loops: CDR1 SEHNR, CDR2 FQNEAQ (reference sequence). CDR3 length: 18 amino acids. V dropped 5 bases and J dropped 2; count of bases not matched to a gene: 14. In nucleotides, the CDR3 is TGTGCCAGCAGCCAGCGAACCGTGAGCGGGAGACCCTACAATGAGCAGTTCTTC. Its translation: CASSQRTVSGRPYNEQFF. The full variable domain, with the rest looked up from reference TRBV7-9 and TRBJ2-1, is DTGVSQNPRHKITKRGQNVTFRCDPISEHNRLYWYRQTLGQGPEFLTYFQNEAQLEKSRLLSDRFSAERPKGSFSTLEIQRTEQGDSAMYLCASSQRTVSGRPYNEQFFGPGTRLTVL.

The V and J genes are TRBV5-1 and TRBJ2-3; TRBD2 matches 8 bases. The CDR3 is made up of 14 amino acids. V lost 4 bases, J lost 5 bases, and 6 bases stayed unmatched. The germline gives CDR1 SGHRS, CDR2 YFSETQ. CDR3 bases: TGCGCCAGCAGCGGATTAGCGGGAAAAGATACGCAGTATTTT. It specifies CASSGLAGKDTQYF.

The chain joins TRBV29-1 to TRBJ2-3, with a weak D call TRBD2 (6 bases). This CDR3 is 16 amino acids long. The V end was cut by 1 base, the J end by 2 bases, with 16 bases between. CDR1 SQVTM and CDR2 ANQGSEA come from the germline V gene. For the CDR3, the DNA is TGCAGCGTTGAAGCAGGGACTTATGTTGTCACAGATACGCAGTATTTT. Protein: CSVEAGTYVVTDTQYF.

V gene TRBV25-1 combines with J gene TRBJ2-2; 7 bases map to TRBD1. Looked up from germline, CDR1 is MGHDK and CDR2 is SYGVNS. CDR3 length: 15 residues. Trimming at V came to 4 bases and at J to 5 bases, leaving 7 bases not matched to a gene. Here the CDR3 reads CASSAGTEPTGELFF. The CDR3 bases are TGTGCCAGCAGTGCTGGGACAGAACCGACCGGGGAGCTGTTTTTT.

The CDR3 region has the DNA TGTGCCAGCAGCTTAGGGACAGGGATTAGCAATCAGCCCCAGCATTTT. Translated: CASSLGTGISNQPQHF. This chain connects TRBV7-8 to TRBJ1-5; 8 positions agree with TRBD1. V shed 1 base and J 0 bases; nucleotides not matched to a gene: 2. Germline V gene lookup returns CDR1 SGHVS and CDR2 FQNEAQ. The length of the CDR3 is 16 residues.

This clone was seen a handful of times. The chain couples TRBV6-5 to TRBJ1-2, with TRBD1 matching 7 bases. The V and J ends lost 0 bases and 2 bases, in that order; junction bases with no gene match: 3. The CDR3 consists of 15 residues. Germline CDR1 MNHEY, CDR2 SVGAGI. The CDR3 bases are TGTGCCAGCAGTTACTCGGTGACAGGGAACTATGGCTACACCTTC. It specifies CASSYSVTGNYGYTF.

The rearrangement links TRBV5-1 to TRBJ2-5, with 7 bases matching TRBD1. Germline V gives CDR1 SGHRS, CDR2 YFSETQ. V dropped 4 bases and J dropped 2; count of bases not matched to a gene: 5. This CDR3 contains 14 residues. CDR3 coding DNA: TGCGCCAGCAGCCCAGGGGGAGAACAAGAGACCCAGTACTTC. As protein: CASSPGGEQETQYF.

The gene calls are TRBV11-3 and TRBJ1-1; D is perhaps TRBD1 (5 bases). Trimming pared 2 bases from V and 5 bases from J, leaving 9 bases between. Germline loops: CDR1 SGHNT, CDR2 YENEEA. The CDR3 has 13 amino acids. DNA for the CDR3: TGTGCCAGCAGCTTAATGGAGGGGACTGAAGCTTTCTTT. It specifies CASSLMEGTEAFF.

A word on this clone: The germline gene is not matched at one end of the junction; a read error may be the cause. The genes are TRBV10-3 and TRBJ1-5; weak D call: TRBD1 (5 bases). CDR3 size: 12 residues. Germline V CDR1 and CDR2: ENHRY, SYGVKD. The CDR3 DNA reads as TGTGCCATCAGTGAGTCGCCAGGGATTATGGATTTT. Translating it yields CAISESPGIMDF.